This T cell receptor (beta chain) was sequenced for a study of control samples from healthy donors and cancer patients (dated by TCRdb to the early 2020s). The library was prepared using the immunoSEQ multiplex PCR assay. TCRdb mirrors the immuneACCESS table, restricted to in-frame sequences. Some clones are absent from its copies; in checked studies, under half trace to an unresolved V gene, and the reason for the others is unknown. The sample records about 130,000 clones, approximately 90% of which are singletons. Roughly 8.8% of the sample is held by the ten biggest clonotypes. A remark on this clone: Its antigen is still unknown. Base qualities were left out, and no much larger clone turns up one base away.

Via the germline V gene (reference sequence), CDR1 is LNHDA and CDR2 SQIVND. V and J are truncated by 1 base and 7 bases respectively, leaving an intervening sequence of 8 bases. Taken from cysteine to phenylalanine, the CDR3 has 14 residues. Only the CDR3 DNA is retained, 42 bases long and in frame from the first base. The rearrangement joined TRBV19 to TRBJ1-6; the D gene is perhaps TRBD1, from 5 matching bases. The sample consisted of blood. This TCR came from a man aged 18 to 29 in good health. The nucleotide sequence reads TGTGCCAGTAGTATAGCTGGGGGGAATTCACCCCTCCACTTT. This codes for CASSIAGGNSPLHF.